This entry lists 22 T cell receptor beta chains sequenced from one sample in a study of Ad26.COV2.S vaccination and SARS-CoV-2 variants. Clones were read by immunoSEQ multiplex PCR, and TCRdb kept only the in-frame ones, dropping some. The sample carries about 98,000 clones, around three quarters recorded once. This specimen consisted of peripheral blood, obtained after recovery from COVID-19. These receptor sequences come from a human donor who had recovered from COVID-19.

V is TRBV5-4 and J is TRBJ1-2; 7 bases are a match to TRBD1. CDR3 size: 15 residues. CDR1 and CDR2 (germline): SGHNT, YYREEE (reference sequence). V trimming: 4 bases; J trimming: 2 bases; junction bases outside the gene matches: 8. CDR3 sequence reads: CASSPTGFGNYGYTF. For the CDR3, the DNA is TGTGCCAGCAGCCCGACAGGGTTCGGGAACTATGGCTACACCTTC.

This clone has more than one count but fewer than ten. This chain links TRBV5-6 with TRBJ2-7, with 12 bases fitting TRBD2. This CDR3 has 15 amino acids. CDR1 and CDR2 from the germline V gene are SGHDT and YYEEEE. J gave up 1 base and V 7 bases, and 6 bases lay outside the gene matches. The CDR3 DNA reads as TGTGCCAGCTGGCTAGCGGGGGGGCAATCCTACGAGCAGTACTTC. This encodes CASWLAGGQSYEQYF. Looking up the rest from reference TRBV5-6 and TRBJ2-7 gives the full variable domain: DAGVTQSPTHLIKTRGQQVTLRCSPKSGHDTVSWYQQALGQGPQFIFQYYEEEERQRGNFPDRFSGHQFPNYSSELNVNALLLGDSALYLCASWLAGGQSYEQYFGPGTRLTVT.

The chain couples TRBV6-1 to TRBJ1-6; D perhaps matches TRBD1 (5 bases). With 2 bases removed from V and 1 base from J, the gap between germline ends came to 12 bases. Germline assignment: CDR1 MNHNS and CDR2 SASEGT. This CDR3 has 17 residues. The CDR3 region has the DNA TGTGCCAGCAGTGAATACGGGGGTGGTTCCTATAATTCACCCCTCCACTTT. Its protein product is CASSEYGGGSYNSPLHF.

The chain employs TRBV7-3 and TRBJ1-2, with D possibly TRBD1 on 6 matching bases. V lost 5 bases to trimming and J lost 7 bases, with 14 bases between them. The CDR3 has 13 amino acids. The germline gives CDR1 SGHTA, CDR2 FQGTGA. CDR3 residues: CASSPQQGGGYTF. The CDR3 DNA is TGTGCCAGCAGCCCCCAACAGGGAGGTGGCTACACCTTC.

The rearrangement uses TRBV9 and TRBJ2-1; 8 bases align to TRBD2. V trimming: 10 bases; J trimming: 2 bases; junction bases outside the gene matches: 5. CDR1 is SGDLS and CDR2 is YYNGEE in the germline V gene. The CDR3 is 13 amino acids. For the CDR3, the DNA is TGTGCCCCCCGCGGGGGGCCCTACAATGAGCAGTTCTTC. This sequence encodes CAPRGGPYNEQFF.

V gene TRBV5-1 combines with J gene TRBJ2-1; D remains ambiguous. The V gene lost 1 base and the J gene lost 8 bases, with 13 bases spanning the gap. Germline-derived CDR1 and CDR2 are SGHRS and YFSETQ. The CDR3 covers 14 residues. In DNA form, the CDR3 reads TGCGCCAGCAGCTTGCTTGGTAGCTTCTATGAGCAGTTCTTC. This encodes CASSLLGSFYEQFF. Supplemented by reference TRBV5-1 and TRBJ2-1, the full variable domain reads KAGVTQTPRYLIKTRGQQVTLSCSPISGHRSVSWYQQTPGQGLQFLFEYFSETQRNKGNFPGRFSGRQFSNSRSEMNVSTLELGDSALYLCASSLLGSFYEQFFGPGTRLTVL.

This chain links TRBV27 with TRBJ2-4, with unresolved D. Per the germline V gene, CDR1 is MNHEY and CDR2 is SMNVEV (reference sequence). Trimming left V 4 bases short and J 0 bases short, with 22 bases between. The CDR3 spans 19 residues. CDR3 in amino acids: CASSSSPDPTRLAKNIQYF. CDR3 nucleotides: TGTGCCAGCAGTTCCTCCCCGGACCCCACCAGATTAGCCAAAAACATTCAGTACTTC.

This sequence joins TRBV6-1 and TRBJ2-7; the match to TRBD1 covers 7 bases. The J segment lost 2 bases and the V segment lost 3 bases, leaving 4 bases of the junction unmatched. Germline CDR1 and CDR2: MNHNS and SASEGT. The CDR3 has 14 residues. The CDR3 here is CASSETGFTYEQYF. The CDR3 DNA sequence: TGTGCCAGCAGTGAGACAGGGTTCACCTACGAGCAGTACTTC.

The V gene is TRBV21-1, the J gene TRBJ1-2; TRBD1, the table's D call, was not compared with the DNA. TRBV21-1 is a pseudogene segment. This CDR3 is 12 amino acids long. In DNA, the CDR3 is TGTGCCAGCAGCAAAGGCGACAACTTCTACACCTTC. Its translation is CASSKGDNFYTF.

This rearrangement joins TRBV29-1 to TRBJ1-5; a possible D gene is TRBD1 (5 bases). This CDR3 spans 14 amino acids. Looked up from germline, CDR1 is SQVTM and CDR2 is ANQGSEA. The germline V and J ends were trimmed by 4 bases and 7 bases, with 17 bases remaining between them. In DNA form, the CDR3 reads TGCAGCGTTGTAAGCTCAGGGATTGGACAGCCCCAGCATTTT. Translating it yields CSVVSSGIGQPQHF.

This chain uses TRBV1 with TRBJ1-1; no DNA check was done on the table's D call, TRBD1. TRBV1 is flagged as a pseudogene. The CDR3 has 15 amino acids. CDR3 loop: CTSSHYRRTNTEAFF. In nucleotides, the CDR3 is TGCACCAGCAGCCACTACAGGCGAACGAACACTGAAGCTTTCTTT.

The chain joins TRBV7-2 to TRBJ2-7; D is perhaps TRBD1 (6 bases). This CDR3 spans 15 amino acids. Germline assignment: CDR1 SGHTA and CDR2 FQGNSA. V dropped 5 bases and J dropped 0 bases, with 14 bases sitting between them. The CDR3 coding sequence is TGTGCCAGCAGCCTGGGACAACCACCCTCCTACGAGCAGTACTTC. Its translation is CASSLGQPPSYEQYF.

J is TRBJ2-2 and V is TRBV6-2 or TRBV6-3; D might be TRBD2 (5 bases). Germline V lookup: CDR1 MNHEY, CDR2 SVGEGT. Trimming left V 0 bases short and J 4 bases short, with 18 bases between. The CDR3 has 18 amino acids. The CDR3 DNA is TGTGCCAGCAGTTACTCGACCCGTTCTAGCAGAGGCACCGGGGAGCTGTTTTTT. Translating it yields CASSYSTRSSRGTGELFF.

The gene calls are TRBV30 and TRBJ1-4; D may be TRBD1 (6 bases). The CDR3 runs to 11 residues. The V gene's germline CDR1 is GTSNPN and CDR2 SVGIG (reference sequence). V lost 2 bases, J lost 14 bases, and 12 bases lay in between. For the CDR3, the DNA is TGTGCCTGGAGTCGGGGGGCGAACCTGTTTTTT. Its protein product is CAWSRGANLFF.

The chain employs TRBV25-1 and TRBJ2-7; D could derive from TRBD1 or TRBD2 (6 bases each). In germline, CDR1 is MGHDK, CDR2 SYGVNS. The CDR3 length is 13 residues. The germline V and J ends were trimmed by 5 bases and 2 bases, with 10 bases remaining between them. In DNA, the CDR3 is TGTGCCAGCAGTAGGGGGACTCCCTACGAGCAGTACTTC. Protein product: CASSRGTPYEQYF.

The CDR3 spells CASSLGGIALKLFF. DNA of the CDR3: TGTGCCAGCAGTTTAGGAGGAATCGCGTTGAAACTGTTTTTT. The genes are TRBV27 and TRBJ1-4; D ambiguous. This CDR3 contains 14 residues. Deletions cut 2 bases from V and 11 bases from J, with 15 bases between. Germline-derived CDR1 and CDR2 are MNHEY and SMNVEV (reference sequence).

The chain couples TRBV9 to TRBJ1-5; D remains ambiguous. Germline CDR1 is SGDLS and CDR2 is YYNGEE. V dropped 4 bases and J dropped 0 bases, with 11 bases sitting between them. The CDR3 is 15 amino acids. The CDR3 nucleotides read TGTGCCAGCAGCCCCCGAGACAATAGCAATCAGCCCCAGCATTTT. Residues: CASSPRDNSNQPQHF.

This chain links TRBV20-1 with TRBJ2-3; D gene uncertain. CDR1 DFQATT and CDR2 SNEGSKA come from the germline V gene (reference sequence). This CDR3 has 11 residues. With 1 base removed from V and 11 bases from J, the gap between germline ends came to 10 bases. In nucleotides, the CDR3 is TGCAGTGCTAGAGTGGCCCATTTGCAGTATTTT. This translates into CSARVAHLQYF.

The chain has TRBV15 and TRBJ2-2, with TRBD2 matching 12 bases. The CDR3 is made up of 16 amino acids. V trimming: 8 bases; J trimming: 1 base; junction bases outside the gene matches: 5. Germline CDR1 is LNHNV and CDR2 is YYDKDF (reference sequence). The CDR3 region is CATPTSGGMNTGELFF. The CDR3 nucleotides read TGTGCCACCCCGACTAGCGGGGGAATGAACACCGGGGAGCTGTTTTTT.

The CDR3 bases are TGTGCCAGCAGCTTGCGGACAGGGGGATCCTTCCAAGAGACCCAGTACTTC. Its protein product is CASSLRTGGSFQETQYF. The J gene is TRBJ2-5, the V gene TRBV7-9, with 10 bases lining up with TRBD1. After removal of 3 bases from V and 1 base from J, the junction contained 8 bases not matched to a gene. The CDR3 extends over 17 amino acids. Germline V gives CDR1 SEHNR, CDR2 FQNEAQ (reference sequence).

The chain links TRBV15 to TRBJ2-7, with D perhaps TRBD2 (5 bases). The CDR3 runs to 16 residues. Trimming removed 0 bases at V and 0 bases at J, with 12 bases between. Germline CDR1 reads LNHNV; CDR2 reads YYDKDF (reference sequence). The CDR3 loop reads CATSRDSGAGSYEQYF. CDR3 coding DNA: TGTGCCACCAGCAGAGATTCGGGTGCGGGCTCCTACGAGCAGTACTTC.

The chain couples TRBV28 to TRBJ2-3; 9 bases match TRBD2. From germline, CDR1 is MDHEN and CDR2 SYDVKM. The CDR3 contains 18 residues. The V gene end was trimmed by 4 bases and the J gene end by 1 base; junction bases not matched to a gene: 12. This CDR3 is CASSSMGGGAFGTDTQYF. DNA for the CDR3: TGTGCCAGCAGTTCCATGGGCGGGGGGGCTTTTGGCACAGATACGCAGTATTTT.